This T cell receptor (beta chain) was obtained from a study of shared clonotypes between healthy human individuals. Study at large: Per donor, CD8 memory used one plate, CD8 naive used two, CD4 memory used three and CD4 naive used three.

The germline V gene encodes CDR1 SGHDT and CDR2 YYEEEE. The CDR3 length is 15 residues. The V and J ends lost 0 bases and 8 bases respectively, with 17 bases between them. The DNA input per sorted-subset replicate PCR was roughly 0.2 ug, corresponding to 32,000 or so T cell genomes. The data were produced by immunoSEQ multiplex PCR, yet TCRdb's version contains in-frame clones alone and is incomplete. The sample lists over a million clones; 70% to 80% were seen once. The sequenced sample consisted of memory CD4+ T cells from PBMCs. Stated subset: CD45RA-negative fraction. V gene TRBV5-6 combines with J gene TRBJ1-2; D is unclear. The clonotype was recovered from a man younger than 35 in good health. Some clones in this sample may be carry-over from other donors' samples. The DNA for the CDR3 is TGTGCCAGCAGCTTGGCCCAGGCCAACGTGGGGGGCTACACCTTC. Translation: CASSLAQANVGGYTF.